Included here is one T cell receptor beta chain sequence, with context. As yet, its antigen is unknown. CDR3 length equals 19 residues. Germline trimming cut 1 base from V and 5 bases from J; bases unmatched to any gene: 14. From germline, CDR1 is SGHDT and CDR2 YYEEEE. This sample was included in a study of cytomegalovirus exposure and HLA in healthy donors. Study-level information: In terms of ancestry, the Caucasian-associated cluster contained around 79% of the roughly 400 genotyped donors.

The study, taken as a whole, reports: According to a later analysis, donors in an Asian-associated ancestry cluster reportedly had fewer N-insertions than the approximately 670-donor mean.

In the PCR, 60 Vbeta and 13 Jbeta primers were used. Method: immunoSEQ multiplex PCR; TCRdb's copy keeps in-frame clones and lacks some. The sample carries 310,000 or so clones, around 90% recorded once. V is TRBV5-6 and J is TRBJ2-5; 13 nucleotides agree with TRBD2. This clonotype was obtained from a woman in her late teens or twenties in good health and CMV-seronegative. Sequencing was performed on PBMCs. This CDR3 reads CASSLSRLAGGGGVETQYF. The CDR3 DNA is TGTGCCAGCAGCTTGTCGCGACTAGCGGGGGGCGGGGGCGTGGAGACCCAGTACTTC.